This paragraph covers one T cell receptor (beta chain) sequence. Its antigen is undetermined. This record belongs to a study of radiation and T cells in renal cell carcinoma. Study-wide results and caveats: In blood, top tumor clones expanded by 2 weeks, shrinking by 4.

Germline V CDR1 and CDR2: SGHRS, YFSETQ. This CDR3 is built from 14 residues. Trimming removed 0 bases at V and 2 bases at J, with 8 bases between. The time point: blood 4 weeks post-SBRT, at nephrectomy. Described treatment: 15 Gy SBRT to primary tumor, nephrectomy 4 weeks later. Nephrectomy followed 15 Gy stereotactic body radiation by 4 weeks. Libraries were prepared by immunoSEQ multiplex PCR; TCRdb keeps only in-frame clonotypes and omits some of them. Here the sample spans 150,000 or so clones, about 87% being singletons. The sequence derives from a woman aged 45-59 years with renal cell carcinoma. Sequenced here: blood, sampled from a patient whose treatment included radiotherapy and nephrectomy. This chain links TRBV5-1 with TRBJ1-2; D unclear. The CDR3 spells CASSLGWANYGYTF. The DNA of the CDR3 is TGCGCCAGCAGCTTGGGATGGGCGAACTATGGCTACACCTTC.